This passage covers 17 T cell receptor beta chains from one sample sequenced in a study of Tregs in tolerant kidney transplant recipients. The protocol was immunoSEQ multiplex PCR, while the TCRdb copy is restricted to in-frame clones and leaves out a portion. The repertoire holds roughly 120,000 clones, with approximately 90% as singletons. The material sequenced was CD4+ T cells from blood. These receptors originate from a human donor in good health.

The CDR3 sequence: CASSVEGTATQRTQYF. CDR3 sequence (DNA): TGTGCCAGCAGTGTGGAGGGGACAGCCACACAACGGACCCAGTACTTC. The chain joins TRBV6-1 to TRBJ2-5; possibly TRBD1 for D (7 bases). Germline CDR1 reads MNHNS; CDR2 reads SASEGT. The CDR3 runs 16 residues. V gave up 4 bases and J gave up 7 bases, with 22 bases separating them.

The V and J genes are TRBV27 and TRBJ2-3; 10 nucleotides line up with TRBD2. In germline, CDR1 is MNHEY, CDR2 SMNVEV (reference sequence). The CDR3 sequence is 17 residues long. With V trimmed by 2 bases and J by 6 bases, 11 bases remained unmatched. This CDR3 reads CASSLRELAGYPDTQYF. CDR3 bases: TGTGCCAGCAGTTTAAGGGAACTAGCGGGGTACCCGGATACGCAGTATTTT.

V and J are TRBV4-1 and TRBJ1-2; D not certain. Trimming pared 0 bases from V and 4 bases from J, leaving 12 bases between. The CDR3 is 15 amino acids. Germline CDR1 MGHRA, CDR2 YSYEKL. The CDR3 coding sequence is TGCGCCAGCAGCCAAGATCTTAGGGTGGGCTATGGCTACACCTTC. The encoded protein is CASSQDLRVGYGYTF.

The V gene is TRBV2, the J gene TRBJ1-5, with D unclear. There are 16 residues in the CDR3. The germline V gene encodes CDR1 SNHLY and CDR2 FYNNEI. Trimming pared 6 bases from V and 0 bases from J, leaving 15 bases between. CDR3 DNA: TGTGCCAGCAGCACTCGCAGGTACTATAGCAATCAGCCCCAGCATTTT. This sequence encodes CASSTRRYYSNQPQHF.

The V gene is TRBV5-1, the J gene TRBJ2-5; 11 nucleotides line up with TRBD2. Germline V CDR1 and CDR2: SGHRS, YFSETQ. The CDR3 has 16 amino acids. The J segment lost 4 bases and the V segment lost 2 bases, leaving 7 bases of the junction unmatched. CDR3 nucleotides: TGCGCCAGCAGCTTATTAGCGGGGGGGCCAACAGAGACCCAGTACTTC. Its translation: CASSLLAGGPTETQYF. Supplemented by reference TRBV5-1 and TRBJ2-5, the full variable domain reads KAGVTQTPRYLIKTRGQQVTLSCSPISGHRSVSWYQQTPGQGLQFLFEYFSETQRNKGNFPGRFSGRQFSNSRSEMNVSTLELGDSALYLCASSLLAGGPTETQYFGPGTRLLVL.

J is TRBJ2-2 and V is TRBV2; no firm D call. Germline loops: CDR1 SNHLY, CDR2 FYNNEI. This CDR3 region has 13 residues. Trimming removed 5 bases from V and 0 bases from J, with 4 bases in between. CDR3 coding DNA: TGTGCCAGCAGTTTGACGAACACCGGGGAGCTGTTTTTT. It specifies CASSLTNTGELFF.

The rearrangement joins TRBV11-2 to TRBJ2-2, with 7 bases matching TRBD1. From germline, CDR1 is SGHAT and CDR2 FQNNGV. J gave up 5 bases and V 5 bases, and 8 bases lay outside the gene matches. The CDR3 loop spans 15 amino acids. The CDR3 DNA reads TGTGCCAGCAGCCACAGGGGTTGGGGAACCGGGGAGCTGTTTTTT. Amino acid sequence: CASSHRGWGTGELFF.

This chain links TRBV6-6 with TRBJ2-1; the match to TRBD2 covers 7 bases. The CDR3 is 16 amino acids. Germline CDR1 MNHNY, CDR2 SVGAGI (reference sequence). Germline trimming cut 4 bases from V and 0 bases from J; bases unmatched to any gene: 6. DNA of the CDR3: TGTGCCAGCAGTTCCGTAACGGGAGGCTCCTACAATGAGCAGTTCTTC. It encodes CASSSVTGGSYNEQFF.

The J gene is TRBJ2-4, the V gene TRBV4-1; 16 bases align to TRBD2. Per the germline V gene, CDR1 is MGHRA and CDR2 is YSYEKL. CDR3 length: 18 amino acids. The trim removed 6 bases at V and 2 bases at J, leaving 7 bases unmatched. CDR3: CASSPGLAGGRSKNIQYF. The CDR3 nucleotides read TGCGCCAGCAGTCCGGGACTAGCGGGGGGGCGGTCCAAAAACATTCAGTACTTC.

This chain joins TRBV2 and TRBJ1-1, with D perhaps matching TRBD1 (5 bases). Germline V gene data show CDR1 as SNHLY and CDR2 as FYNNEI. V was clipped by 6 bases and J by 1 base, with 24 bases between them. CDR3 length equals 18 residues. CDR3 coding DNA: TGTGCCAGCAGGGGGTTGGGACTCACAGACCCTCAGAACACTGAAGCTTTCTTT. Translating it yields CASRGLGLTDPQNTEAFF.

The chain has TRBV6-6 and TRBJ1-3; no firm D call. The germline gives CDR1 MNHNY, CDR2 SVGAGI (reference sequence). V lost 7 bases, J lost 9 bases, and 13 bases lay in between. The CDR3 runs 12 residues. The CDR3 loop is CASTDVVATIYF. For the CDR3, the DNA is TGTGCCAGCACCGACGTGGTCGCCACCATATATTTT.

The chain joins TRBV7-2 to TRBJ2-7; TRBD1 aligns across 7 bases. CDR1 is SGHTA, CDR2 FQGNSA, per germline. Trimming took 2 bases from V and 6 from J; bases not matched to a gene: 4. CDR3 length: 13 residues. CDR3 in amino acids: CASSLQGGFEQYF. In DNA form, the CDR3 reads TGTGCCAGCAGCTTACAAGGGGGCTTCGAGCAGTACTTC. The variable domain in full, completed from reference TRBV7-2 and TRBJ2-7, reads GAGVSQSPSNKVTEKGKDVELRCDPISGHTALYWYRQSLGQGLEFLIYFQGNSAPDKSGLPSDRFSAERTGGSVSTLTIQRTQQEDSAVYLCASSLQGGFEQYFGPGTRLTVT.

This clone was recorded once. The chain combines TRBV10-1 with TRBJ2-2; the D gene is possibly TRBD2 (6 bases). Germline CDR1 and CDR2: WNHNN and SYGVQD (reference sequence). This CDR3 contains 14 residues. Trimming cost V 6 bases and J 7 bases, with 15 bases left between them. The DNA of the CDR3 is TGCGCCAGCAGCGTTGACGGGAGAGGCGGGGAGCTGTTTTTT. It yields the protein CASSVDGRGGELFF.

This clone has only one observation. A junction end diverges from the germline sequence, so it may reflect a read error. The chain uses TRBV7-7 and TRBJ2-7; TRBD2 matches at 8 bases. The CDR3 has 14 amino acids. CDR1 and CDR2 from the germline V gene are SSHAT and FNYEAQ (reference sequence). This CDR3 reads CASSLGGGGYEQYF. CDR3 nucleotide sequence: TGTGCTAGCAGTCTCGGGGGGGGAGGCTACGAGCAGTACTTC.

The chain joins TRBV6-5 to TRBJ2-2; either TRBD1 or TRBD2 may fit D (5 bases each). V was cut by 2 bases and J by 4 bases, with 11 bases left in between. Germline lookup yields CDR1 MNHEY and CDR2 SVGAGI. The CDR3 has 15 residues. CDR3 sequence (DNA): TGTGCCAGCAGTTACACCCAGGGAGCCACCGGGGAGCTGTTTTTT. It codes for CASSYTQGATGELFF.

V gene TRBV4-1 combines with J gene TRBJ2-1; D is possibly TRBD2 (7 bases). This CDR3 has 16 residues. V lost 2 bases and J lost 2, with 13 bases in between. CDR1 is MGHRA, CDR2 YSYEKL, per germline. The CDR3 sequence is CASSQIAGATYNEQFF. CDR3 in DNA: TGCGCCAGCAGCCAAATCGCGGGGGCTACCTACAATGAGCAGTTCTTC.

This clone showed up just once. J is TRBJ2-7 and V is TRBV6-1; the D gene could be TRBD1 or TRBD2 (6 bases each). Trimming stripped 1 base from V and 6 bases from J, with 13 bases between. This CDR3 region has 14 residues. Germline values: CDR1 MNHNS, CDR2 SASEGT. The CDR3 coding sequence is TGTGCCAGCAGTGAAGGCCCGGGGGCGGCCGAGCAGTACTTC. It translates to CASSEGPGAAEQYF.